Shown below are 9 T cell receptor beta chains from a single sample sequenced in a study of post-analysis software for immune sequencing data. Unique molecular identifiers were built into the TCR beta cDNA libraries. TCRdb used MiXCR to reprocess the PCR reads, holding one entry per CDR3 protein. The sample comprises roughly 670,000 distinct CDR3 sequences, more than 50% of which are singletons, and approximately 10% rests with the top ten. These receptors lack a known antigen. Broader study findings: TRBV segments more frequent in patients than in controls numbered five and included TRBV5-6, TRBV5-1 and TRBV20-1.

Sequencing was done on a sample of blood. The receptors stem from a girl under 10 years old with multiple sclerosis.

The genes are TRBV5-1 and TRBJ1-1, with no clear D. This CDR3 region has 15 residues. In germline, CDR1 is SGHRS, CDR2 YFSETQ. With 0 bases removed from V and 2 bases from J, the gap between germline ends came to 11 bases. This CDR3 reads CASSLVAVSNTEAFF. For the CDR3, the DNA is TGCGCCAGCAGCTTGGTGGCGGTGTCAAACACTGAAGCTTTCTTT.

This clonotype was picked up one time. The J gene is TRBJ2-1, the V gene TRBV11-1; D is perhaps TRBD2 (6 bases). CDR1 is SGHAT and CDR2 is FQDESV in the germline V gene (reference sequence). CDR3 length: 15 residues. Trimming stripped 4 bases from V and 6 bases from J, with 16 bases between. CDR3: CASSSWTTQGNEQFF. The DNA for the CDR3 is TGTGCCAGCAGCTCATGGACTACCCAGGGCAATGAGCAGTTCTTC.

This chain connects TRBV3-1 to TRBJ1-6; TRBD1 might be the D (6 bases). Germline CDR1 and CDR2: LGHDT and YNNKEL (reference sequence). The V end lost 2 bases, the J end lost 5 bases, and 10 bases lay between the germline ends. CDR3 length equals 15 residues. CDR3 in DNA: TGTGCCAGCAGCCAACTCGGACAGAATAATTCACCCCTCCACTTT. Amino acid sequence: CASSQLGQNNSPLHF.

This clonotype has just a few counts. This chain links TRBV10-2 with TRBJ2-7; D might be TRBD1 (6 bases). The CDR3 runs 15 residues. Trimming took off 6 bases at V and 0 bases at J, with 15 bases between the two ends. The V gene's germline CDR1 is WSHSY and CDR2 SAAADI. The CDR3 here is CASREQGHNSYEQYF. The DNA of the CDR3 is TGCGCCAGCAGGGAACAGGGTCACAACTCCTACGAGCAGTACTTC.

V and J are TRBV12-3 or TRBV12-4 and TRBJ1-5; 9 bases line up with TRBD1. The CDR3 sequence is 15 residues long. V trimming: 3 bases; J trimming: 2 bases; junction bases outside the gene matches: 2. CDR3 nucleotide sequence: TGTGCCAGCAGTTTGGACAGGGGCGGCAATCAGCCCCAGCATTTT. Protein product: CASSLDRGGNQPQHF.

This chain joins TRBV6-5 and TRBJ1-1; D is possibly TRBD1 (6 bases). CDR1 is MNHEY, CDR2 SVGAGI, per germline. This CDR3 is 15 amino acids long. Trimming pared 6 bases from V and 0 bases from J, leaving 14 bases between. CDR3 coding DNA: TGTGCCAGCAGCTCCATCAGACAGGTGAACACTGAAGCTTTCTTT. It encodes CASSSIRQVNTEAFF.

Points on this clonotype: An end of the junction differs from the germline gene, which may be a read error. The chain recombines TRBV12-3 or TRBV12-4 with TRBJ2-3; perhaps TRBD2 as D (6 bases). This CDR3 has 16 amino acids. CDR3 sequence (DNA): TGTGCCAGCAGTTTCCTACGGGACTCAAGCACAGATGCGCAGTATTTT. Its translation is CASSFLRDSSTDAQYF.

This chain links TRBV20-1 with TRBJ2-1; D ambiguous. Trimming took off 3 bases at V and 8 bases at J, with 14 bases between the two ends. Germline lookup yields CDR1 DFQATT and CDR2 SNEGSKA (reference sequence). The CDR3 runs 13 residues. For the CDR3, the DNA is TGCAGTGCTAGTGCGGTAGTTGGAGATGAGCAGTTCTTC. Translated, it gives CSASAVVGDEQFF.

For the CDR3, the DNA is TGCGCCAGCAGCTCCCGACATAGCCAAGAGACCCAGTACTTC. Protein product: CASSSRHSQETQYF. This chain joins TRBV5-1 and TRBJ2-7; the D is unclear. The closer fit of TRBJ2-5 to the DNA end suggests the J call may be wrong. Looked up from germline, CDR1 is SGHRS and CDR2 is YFSETQ. This CDR3 comprises 14 residues.